The 8 T cell receptor beta chains reported below all come from one sample, sequenced in a study of molecular identifiers for immune sequencing clone quantification. A single record per CDR3 protein comes from TCRdb applying MiXCR to the PCR reads. The data hold about 640,000 distinct CDR3 sequences, with roughly 21% observed a single time. The sequenced material came from naive CD8+ T cells from blood, with Jurkat cell RNA spiked in. Subset reported: FACS-sorted CD8+CD4-CCR7+CD45RA+ naive T cells. All receptors come from a human donor in good health. Some libraries in this study had Jurkat cell RNA spiked in.

This chain uses TRBV24-1 with TRBJ2-1; TRBD1 agrees at 10 bases. V lost 4 bases and J lost 7; bases outside the gene matches: 12. Germline values: CDR1 KGHDR, CDR2 SFDVKD. This CDR3 is built from 17 residues. The CDR3 loop reads CATSDRPGTGDANEQFF. The CDR3 nucleotides read TGTGCCACCAGTGACCGCCCCGGGACAGGGGATGCGAATGAGCAGTTCTTC.

This clonotype was seen repeatedly, ten times or more. The rearrangement joins TRBV7-9 to TRBJ2-1, with 9 bases fitting TRBD1. Germline assignment: CDR1 SEHNR and CDR2 FQNEAQ (reference sequence). The CDR3 extends over 16 amino acids. After removal of 5 bases from V and 4 bases from J, the junction contained 9 bases not matched to a gene. CDR3 DNA sequence: TGTGCCAGCAGCAGTCGACAGGGGGAAAGTTACAATGAGCAGTTCTTC. Protein product: CASSSRQGESYNEQFF.

V usage is TRBV30 and J usage is TRBJ2-2, with 12 bases identical to TRBD2. Looked up from germline, CDR1 is GTSNPN and CDR2 is SVGIG (reference sequence). The CDR3 runs 16 residues. Trimming cost V 1 base and J 7 bases; bases outside gene matches: 7. The CDR3, as DNA: TGTGCCTGGAGTGGGCTAGCGGGGGGGCCCGTCGGGGAGCTGTTTTTT. This gives the protein CAWSGLAGGPVGELFF.

A remark on this clonotype: A read error may be the cause here, since a much bigger clone is one base away. The chain employs TRBV5-8 and TRBJ1-5, with D perhaps matching TRBD1 (5 bases). Trimming removed 7 bases at V and 7 bases at J, with 15 bases between. Germline lookup yields CDR1 SGHTS and CDR2 YDEGEE. This CDR3 is built from 13 residues. The CDR3 loop reads CASGNGARQPQHF. The CDR3 region has the DNA TGTGCCAGCGGAAATGGGGCGCGGCAGCCCCAGCATTTT.

This clonotype occurred many times. At one of its ends the junction is not consistent with the germline gene, which may arise from a read error. This chain uses TRBV12-3 or TRBV12-4 with TRBJ2-7, with D perhaps matching TRBD1 or TRBD2 (5 bases each). This CDR3 contains 12 residues. Here the CDR3 DNA reads TGTGCCAGCCCGGGGACCTCCCACGAGCAGTACTTC. It translates to CASPGTSHEQYF.

This clonotype was seen repeatedly, ten times or more. The chain recombines TRBV27 with TRBJ1-1; tentatively, D is TRBD1 (5 bases). V lost 3 bases and J 2 bases, leaving 22 bases between the germline ends. CDR1 MNHEY and CDR2 SMNVEV come from the germline V gene (reference sequence). This CDR3 is built from 18 residues. CDR3: CASSLFKRGEQSNTEAFF. The CDR3 bases are TGTGCCAGCAGTTTGTTTAAAAGGGGCGAACAGAGCAACACTGAAGCTTTCTTT.

This chain links TRBV7-9 with TRBJ2-1; TRBD2 agrees at 8 bases. Trimming cost V 3 bases and J 7 bases; bases outside gene matches: 5. The CDR3 length is 14 residues. The germline V gene has CDR1 SEHNR and CDR2 FQNEAQ (reference sequence). CDR3 amino acids: CASSFGGGQNEQFF. The CDR3 coding sequence is TGTGCCAGCAGCTTCGGGGGGGGTCAGAATGAGCAGTTCTTC. Together with reference TRBV7-9 and TRBJ2-1, the CDR3 gives the full variable domain: DTGVSQNPRHKITKRGQNVTFRCDPISEHNRLYWYRQTLGQGPEFLTYFQNEAQLEKSRLLSDRFSAERPKGSFSTLEIQRTEQGDSAMYLCASSFGGGQNEQFFGPGTRLTVL.

In its sample, this clonotype was seen a few times. The chain is built from TRBV19 and TRBJ2-1; D perhaps matches TRBD2 (6 bases). Trimming cost V 6 bases and J 11 bases, with 14 bases left between them. Germline CDR1 LNHDA, CDR2 SQIVND (reference sequence). The CDR3 is made up of 12 amino acids. The CDR3, as DNA: TGTGCCAGTAGCCCTAGCGCGGGGAAGCAGTTCTTC. Its translation is CASSPSAGKQFF.